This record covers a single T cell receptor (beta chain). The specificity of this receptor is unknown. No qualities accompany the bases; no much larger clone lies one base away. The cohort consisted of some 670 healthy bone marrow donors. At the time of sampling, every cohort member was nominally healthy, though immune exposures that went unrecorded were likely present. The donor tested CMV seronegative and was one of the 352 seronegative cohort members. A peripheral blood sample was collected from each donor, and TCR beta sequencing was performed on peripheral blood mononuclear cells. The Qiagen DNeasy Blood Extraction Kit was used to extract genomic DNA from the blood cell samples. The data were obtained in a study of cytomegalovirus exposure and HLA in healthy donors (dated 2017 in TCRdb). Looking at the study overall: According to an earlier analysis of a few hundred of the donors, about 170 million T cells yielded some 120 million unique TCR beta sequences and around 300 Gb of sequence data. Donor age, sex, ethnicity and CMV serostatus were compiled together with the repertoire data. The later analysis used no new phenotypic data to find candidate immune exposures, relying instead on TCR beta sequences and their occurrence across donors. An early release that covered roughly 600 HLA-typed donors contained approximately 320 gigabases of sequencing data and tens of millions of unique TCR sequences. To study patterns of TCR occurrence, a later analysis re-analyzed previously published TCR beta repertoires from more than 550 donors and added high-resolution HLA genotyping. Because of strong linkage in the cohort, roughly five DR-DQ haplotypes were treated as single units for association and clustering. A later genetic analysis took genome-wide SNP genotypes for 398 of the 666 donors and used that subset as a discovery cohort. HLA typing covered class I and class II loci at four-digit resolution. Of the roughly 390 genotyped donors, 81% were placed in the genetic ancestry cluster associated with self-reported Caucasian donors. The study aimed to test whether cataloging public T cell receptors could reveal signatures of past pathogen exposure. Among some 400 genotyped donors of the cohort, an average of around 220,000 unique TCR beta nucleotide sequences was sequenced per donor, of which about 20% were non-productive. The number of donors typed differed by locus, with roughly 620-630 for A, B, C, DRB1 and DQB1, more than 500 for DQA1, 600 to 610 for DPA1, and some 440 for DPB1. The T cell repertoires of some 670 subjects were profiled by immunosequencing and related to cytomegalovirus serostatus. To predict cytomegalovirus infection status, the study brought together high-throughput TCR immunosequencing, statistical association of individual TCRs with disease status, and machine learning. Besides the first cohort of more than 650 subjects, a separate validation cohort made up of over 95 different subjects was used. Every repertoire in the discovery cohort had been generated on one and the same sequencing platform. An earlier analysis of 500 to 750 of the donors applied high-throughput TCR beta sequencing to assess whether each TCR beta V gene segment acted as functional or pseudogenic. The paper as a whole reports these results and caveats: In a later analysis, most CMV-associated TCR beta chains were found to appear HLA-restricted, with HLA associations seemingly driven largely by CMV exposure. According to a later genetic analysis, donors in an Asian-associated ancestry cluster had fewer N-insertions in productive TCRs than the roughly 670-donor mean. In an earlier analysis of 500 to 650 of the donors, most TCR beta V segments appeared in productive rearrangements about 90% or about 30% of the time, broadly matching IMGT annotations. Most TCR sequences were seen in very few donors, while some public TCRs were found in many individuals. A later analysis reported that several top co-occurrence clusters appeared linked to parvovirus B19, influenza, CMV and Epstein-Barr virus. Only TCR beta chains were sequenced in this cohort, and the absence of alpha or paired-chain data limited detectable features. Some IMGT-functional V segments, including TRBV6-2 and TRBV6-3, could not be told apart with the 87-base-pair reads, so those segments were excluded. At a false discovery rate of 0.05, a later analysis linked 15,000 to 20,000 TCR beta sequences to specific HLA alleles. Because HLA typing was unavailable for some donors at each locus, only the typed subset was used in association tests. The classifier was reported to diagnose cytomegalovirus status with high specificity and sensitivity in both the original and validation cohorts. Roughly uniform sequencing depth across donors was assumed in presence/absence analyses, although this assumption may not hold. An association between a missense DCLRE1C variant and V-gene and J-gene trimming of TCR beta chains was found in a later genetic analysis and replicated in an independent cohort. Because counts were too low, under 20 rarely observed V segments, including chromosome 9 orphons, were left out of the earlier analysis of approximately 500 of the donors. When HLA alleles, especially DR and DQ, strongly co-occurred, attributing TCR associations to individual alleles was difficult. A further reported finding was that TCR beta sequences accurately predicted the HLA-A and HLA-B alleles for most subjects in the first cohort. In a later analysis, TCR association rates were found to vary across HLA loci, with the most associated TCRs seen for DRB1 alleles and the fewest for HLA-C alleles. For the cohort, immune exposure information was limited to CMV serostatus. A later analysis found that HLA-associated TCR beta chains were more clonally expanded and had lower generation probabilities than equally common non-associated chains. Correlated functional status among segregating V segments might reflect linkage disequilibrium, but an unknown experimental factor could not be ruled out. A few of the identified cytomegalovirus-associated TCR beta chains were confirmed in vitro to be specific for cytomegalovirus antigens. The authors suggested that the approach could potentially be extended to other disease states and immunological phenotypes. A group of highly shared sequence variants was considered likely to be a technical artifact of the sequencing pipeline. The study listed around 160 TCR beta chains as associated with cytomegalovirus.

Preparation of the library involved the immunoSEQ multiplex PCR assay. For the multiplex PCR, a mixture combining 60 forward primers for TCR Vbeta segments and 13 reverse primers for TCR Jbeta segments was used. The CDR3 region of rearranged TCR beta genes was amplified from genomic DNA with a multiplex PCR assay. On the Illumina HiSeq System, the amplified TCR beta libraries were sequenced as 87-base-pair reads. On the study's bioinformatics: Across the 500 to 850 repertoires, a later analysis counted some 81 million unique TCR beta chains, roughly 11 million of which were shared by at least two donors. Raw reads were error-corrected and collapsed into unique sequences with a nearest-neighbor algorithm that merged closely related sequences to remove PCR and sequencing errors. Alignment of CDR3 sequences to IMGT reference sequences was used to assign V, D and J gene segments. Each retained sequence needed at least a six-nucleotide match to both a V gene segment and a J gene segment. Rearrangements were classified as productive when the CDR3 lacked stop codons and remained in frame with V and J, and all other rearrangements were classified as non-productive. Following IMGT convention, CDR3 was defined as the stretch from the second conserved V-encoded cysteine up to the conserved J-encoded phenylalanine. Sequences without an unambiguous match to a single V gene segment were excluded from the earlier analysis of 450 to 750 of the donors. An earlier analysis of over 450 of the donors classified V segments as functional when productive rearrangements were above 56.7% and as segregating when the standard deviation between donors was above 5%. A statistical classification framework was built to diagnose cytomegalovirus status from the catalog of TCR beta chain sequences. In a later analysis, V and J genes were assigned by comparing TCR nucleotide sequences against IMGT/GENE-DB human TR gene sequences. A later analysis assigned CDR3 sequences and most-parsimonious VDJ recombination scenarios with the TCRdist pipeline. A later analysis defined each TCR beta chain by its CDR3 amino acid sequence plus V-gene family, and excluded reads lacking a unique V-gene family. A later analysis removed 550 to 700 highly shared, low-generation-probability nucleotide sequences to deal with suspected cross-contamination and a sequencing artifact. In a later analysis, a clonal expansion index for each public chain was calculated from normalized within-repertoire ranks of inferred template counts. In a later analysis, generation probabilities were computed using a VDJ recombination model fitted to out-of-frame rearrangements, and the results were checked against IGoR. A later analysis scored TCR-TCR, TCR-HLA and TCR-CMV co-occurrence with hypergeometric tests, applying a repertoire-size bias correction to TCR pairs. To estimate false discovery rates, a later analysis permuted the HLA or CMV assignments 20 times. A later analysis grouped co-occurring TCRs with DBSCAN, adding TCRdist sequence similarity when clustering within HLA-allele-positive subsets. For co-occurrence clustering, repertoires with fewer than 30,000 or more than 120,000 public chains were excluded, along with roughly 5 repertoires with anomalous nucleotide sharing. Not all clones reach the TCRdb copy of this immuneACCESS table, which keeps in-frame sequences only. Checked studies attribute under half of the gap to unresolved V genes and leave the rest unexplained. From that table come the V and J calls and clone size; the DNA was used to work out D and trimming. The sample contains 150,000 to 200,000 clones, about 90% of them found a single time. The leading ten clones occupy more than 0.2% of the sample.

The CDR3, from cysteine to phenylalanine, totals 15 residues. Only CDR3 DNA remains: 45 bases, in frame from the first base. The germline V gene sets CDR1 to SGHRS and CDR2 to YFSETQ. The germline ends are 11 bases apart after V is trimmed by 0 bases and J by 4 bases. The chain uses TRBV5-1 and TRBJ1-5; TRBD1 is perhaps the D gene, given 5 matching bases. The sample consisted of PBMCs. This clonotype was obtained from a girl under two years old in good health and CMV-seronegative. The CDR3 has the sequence CASSLGGVGNQPQHF. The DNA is TGCGCCAGCAGCTTGGGGGGCGTAGGAAATCAGCCCCAGCATTTT.